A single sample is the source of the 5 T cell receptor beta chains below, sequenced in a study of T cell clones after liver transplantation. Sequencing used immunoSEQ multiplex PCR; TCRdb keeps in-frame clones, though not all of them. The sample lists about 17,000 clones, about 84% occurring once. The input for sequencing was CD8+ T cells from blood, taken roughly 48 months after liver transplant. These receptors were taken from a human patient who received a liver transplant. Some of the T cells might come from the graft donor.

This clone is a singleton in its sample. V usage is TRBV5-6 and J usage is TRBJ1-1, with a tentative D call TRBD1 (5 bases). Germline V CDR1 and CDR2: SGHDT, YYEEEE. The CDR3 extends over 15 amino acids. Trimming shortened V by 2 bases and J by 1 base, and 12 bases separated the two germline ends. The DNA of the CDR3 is TGTGCCAGCAGCTTAGTAAGGGGAACGAACACTGAAGCTTTCTTT. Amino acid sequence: CASSLVRGTNTEAFF.

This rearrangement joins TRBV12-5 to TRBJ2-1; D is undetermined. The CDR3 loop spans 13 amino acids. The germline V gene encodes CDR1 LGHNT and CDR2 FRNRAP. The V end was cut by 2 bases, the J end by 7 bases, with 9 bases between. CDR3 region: CASGLPPGNEQFF. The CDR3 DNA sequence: TGTGCTAGTGGTTTGCCGCCCGGGAATGAGCAGTTCTTC.

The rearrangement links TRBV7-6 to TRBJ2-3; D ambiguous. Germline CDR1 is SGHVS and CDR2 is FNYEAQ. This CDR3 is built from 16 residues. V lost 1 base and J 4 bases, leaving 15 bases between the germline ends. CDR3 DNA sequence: TGTGCCAGCAGCTTAGAGTTGGTGGCTACCGCAGATACGCAGTATTTT. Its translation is CASSLELVATADTQYF.

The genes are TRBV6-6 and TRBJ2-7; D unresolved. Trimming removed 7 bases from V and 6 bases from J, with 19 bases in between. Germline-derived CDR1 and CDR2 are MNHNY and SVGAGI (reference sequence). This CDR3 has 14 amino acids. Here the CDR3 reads CASISESPPREQYF. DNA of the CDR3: TGTGCCAGCATATCGGAGAGCCCCCCACGCGAGCAGTACTTC.

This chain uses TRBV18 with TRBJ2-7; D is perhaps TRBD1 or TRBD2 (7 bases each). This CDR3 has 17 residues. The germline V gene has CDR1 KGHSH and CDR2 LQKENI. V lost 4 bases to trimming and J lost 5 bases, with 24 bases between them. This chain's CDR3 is CASSLVWVQGGTHEQYF. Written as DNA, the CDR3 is TGTGCCAGCTCACTCGTGTGGGTTCAGGGGGGGACCCACGAGCAGTACTTC.